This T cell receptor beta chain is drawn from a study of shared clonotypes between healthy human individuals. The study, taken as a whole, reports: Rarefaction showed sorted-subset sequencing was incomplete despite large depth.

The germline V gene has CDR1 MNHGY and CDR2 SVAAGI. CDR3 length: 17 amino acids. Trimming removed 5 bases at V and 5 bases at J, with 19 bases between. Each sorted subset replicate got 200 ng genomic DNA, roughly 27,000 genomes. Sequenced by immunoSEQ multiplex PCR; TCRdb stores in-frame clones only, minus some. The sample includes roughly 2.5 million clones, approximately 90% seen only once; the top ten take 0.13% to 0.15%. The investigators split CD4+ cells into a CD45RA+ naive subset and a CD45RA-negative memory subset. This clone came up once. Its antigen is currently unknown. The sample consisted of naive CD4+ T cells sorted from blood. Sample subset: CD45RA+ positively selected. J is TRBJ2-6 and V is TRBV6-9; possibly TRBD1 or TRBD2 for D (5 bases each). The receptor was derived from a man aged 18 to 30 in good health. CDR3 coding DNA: TGTGCCAGCAGTATGGTGGGACGACAAAGTCGGGCCAACGTCCTGACTTTC. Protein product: CASSMVGRQSRANVLTF.